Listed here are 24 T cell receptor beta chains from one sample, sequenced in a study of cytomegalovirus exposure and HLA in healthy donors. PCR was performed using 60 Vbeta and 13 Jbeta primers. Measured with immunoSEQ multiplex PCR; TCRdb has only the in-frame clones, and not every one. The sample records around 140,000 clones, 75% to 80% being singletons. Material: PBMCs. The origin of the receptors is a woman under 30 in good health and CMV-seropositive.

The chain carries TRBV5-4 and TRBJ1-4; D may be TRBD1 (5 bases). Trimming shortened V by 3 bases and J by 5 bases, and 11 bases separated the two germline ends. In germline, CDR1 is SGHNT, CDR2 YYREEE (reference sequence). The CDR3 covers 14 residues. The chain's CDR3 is CASSSGTQNEKLFF. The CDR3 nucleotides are TGTGCCAGCAGCTCGGGGACTCAGAATGAAAAACTGTTTTTT.

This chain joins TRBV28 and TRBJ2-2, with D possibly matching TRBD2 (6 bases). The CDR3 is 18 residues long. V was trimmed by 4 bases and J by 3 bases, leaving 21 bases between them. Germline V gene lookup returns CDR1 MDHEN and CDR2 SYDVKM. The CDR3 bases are TGTGCCAGCAGTTCCCCCGGGACTCCCGGGAAGCACACCGGGGAGCTGTTTTTT. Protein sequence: CASSSPGTPGKHTGELFF.

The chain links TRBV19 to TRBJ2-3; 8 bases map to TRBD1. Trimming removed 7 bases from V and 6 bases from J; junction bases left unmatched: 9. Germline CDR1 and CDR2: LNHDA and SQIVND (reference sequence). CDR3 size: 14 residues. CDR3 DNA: TGTGCCAGTACCCGAGGACAGGGTGGGGATACGCAGTATTTT. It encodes CASTRGQGGDTQYF.

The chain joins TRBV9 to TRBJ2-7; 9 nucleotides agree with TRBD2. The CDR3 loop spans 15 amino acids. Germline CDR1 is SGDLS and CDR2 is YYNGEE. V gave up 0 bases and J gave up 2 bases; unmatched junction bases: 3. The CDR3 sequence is CASSVGGGGAYEQYF. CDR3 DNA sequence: TGTGCCAGCAGCGTAGGGGGCGGGGGGGCCTACGAGCAGTACTTC. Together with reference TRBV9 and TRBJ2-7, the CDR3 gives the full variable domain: DSGVTQTPKHLITATGQRVTLRCSPRSGDLSVYWYQQSLDQGLQFLIQYYNGEERAKGNILERFSAQQFPDLHSELNLSSLELGDSALYFCASSVGGGGAYEQYFGPGTRLTVT.

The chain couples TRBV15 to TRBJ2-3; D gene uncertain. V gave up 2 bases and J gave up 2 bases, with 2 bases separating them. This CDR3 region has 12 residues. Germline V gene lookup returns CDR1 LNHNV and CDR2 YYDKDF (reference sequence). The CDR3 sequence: CATSRHTDTQYF. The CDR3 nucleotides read TGTGCCACCAGCAGACACACAGATACGCAGTATTTT.

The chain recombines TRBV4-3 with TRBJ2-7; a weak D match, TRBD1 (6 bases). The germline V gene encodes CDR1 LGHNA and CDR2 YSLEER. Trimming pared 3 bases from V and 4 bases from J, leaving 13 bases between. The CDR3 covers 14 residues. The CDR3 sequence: CASSHRRGRYEQYF. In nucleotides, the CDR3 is TGCGCCAGCAGCCACCGCAGGGGCAGGTACGAGCAGTACTTC.

The CDR3 bases are TGTGCCAGCAGTTCCTGGGTTGGGCGGGGGGTTCACGGGGAGCTGTTTTTT. Protein: CASSSWVGRGVHGELFF. V gene TRBV27 combines with J gene TRBJ2-2; 8 bases match TRBD2. CDR3 size: 17 residues. The trim removed 4 bases at V and 7 bases at J, leaving 14 bases unmatched. The germline CDR1 and CDR2 sequences are MNHEY and SMNVEV (reference sequence).

In DNA, the CDR3 is TGTGCCAGGGCAGGGGTCCCGCTGCATGAGCAGTTCTTC. Translated: CARAGVPLHEQFF. This chain joins TRBV6-4 and TRBJ2-1, with D possibly matching TRBD1 (6 bases). V dropped 9 bases and J dropped 8 bases, with 17 bases sitting between them. Germline V gives CDR1 MRHNA, CDR2 SNTAGT. The CDR3 spans 13 residues.

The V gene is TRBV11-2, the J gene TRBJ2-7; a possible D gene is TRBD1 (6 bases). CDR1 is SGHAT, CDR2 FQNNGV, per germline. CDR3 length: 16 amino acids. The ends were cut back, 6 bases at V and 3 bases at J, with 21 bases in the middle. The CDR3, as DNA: TGTGCCAGCAGTTCCCTTTTACCGGGACACCTCTACGAGCAGTACTTC. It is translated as CASSSLLPGHLYEQYF.

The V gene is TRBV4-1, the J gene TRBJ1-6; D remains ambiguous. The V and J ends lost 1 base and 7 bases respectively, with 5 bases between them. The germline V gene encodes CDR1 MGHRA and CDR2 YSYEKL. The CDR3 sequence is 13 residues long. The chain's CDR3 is CASSQVFNSPLHF. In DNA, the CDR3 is TGCGCCAGCAGCCAAGTATTCAATTCACCCCTCCACTTT.

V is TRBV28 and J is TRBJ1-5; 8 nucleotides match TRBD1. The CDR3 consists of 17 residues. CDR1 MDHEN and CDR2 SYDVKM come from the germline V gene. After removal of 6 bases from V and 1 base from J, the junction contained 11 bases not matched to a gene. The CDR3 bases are TGTGCCAGCAGCCTTGGCGCAGGGGGCTCGAGCAATCAGCCCCAGCATTTT. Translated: CASSLGAGGSSNQPQHF.

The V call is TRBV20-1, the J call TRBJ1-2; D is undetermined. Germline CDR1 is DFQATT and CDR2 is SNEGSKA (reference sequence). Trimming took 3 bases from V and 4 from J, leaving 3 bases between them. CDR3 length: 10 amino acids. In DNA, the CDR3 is TGCAGTGCTAGCGTCTATGGCTACACCTTC. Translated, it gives CSASVYGYTF.

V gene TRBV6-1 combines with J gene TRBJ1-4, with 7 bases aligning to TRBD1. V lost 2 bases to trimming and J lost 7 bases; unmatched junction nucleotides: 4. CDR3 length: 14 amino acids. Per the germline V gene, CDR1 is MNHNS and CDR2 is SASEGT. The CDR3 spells CASSEQGGGEKLFF. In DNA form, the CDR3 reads TGTGCCAGCAGTGAACAAGGGGGCGGTGAAAAACTGTTTTTT.

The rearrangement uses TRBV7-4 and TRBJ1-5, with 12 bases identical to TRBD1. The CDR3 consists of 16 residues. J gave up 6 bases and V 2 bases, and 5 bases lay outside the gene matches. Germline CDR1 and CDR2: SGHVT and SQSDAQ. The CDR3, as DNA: TGTGCCAGCAGCTTAATCGGGACAGGGGGCGGTCAGCCCCAGCATTTT. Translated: CASSLIGTGGGQPQHF.

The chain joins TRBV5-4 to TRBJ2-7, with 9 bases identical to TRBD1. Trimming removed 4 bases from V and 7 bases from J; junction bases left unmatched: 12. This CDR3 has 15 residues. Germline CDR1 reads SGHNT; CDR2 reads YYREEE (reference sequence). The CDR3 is CASSPGQGRLGEQYF. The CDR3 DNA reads TGTGCCAGCAGCCCTGGACAGGGGCGACTGGGGGAGCAGTACTTC. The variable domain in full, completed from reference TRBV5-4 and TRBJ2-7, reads ETGVTQSPTHLIKTRGQQVTLRCSSQSGHNTVSWYQQALGQGPQFIFQYYREEENGRGNFPPRFSGLQFPNYSSELNVNALELDDSALYLCASSPGQGRLGEQYFGPGTRLTVT.

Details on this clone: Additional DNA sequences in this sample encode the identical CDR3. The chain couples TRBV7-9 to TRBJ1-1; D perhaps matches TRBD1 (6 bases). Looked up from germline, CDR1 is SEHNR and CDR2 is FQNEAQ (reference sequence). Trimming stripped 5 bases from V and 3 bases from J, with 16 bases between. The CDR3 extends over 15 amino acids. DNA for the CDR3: TGTGCCAGCAGCCCGACGACAGGCAGGGACACTGAAGCTTTCTTT. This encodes CASSPTTGRDTEAFF. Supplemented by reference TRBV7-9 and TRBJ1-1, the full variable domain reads DTGVSQNPRHKITKRGQNVTFRCDPISEHNRLYWYRQTLGQGPEFLTYFQNEAQLEKSRLLSDRFSAERPKGSFSTLEIQRTEQGDSAMYLCASSPTTGRDTEAFFGQGTRLTVV.

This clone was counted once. The DNA for the CDR3 is TGTGCCAGCAGCTCAGGGGGCTCCTACGAGCAGTACTTC. Its translation is CASSSGGSYEQYF. This chain uses TRBV28 with TRBJ2-7; 7 bases fit TRBD1. This CDR3 has 13 amino acids. Trimming took 6 bases from V and 0 from J; bases not matched to a gene: 2. From germline, CDR1 is MDHEN and CDR2 SYDVKM.

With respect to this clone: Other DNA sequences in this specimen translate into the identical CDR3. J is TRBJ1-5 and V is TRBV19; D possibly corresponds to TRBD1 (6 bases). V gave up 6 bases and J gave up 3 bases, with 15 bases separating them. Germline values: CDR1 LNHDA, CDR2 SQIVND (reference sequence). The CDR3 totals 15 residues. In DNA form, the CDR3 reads TGTGCCAGTAGGGGGGACACCGGTCACAATCAGCCCCAGCATTTT. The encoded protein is CASRGDTGHNQPQHF.

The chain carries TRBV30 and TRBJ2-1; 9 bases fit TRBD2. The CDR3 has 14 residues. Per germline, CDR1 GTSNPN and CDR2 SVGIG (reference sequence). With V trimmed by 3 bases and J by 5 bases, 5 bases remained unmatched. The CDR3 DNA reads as TGTGCCTGGAGAGTGGCGGGGGGGGACAATGAGCAGTTCTTC. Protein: CAWRVAGGDNEQFF.

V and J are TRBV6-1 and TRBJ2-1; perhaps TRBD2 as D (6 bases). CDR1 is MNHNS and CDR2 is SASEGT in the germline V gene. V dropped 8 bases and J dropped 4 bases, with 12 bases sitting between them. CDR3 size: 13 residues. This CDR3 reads CASRDLGYNEQFF. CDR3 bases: TGTGCCAGCCGGGACTTGGGTTACAATGAGCAGTTCTTC.

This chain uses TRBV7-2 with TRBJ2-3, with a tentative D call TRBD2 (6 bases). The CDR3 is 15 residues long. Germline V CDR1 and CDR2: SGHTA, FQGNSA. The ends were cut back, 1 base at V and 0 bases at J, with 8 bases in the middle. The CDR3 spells CASSLDRGSTDTQYF. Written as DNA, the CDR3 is TGTGCCAGCAGCTTAGACCGGGGGAGCACAGATACGCAGTATTTT.

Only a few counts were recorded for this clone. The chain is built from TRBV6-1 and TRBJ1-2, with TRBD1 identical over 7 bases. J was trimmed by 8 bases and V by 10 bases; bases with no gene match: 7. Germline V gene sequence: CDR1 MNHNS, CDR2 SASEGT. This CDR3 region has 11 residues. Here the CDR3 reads CATKTGAGYTF. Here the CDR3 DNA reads TGTGCCACCAAAACAGGGGCCGGCTACACCTTC.

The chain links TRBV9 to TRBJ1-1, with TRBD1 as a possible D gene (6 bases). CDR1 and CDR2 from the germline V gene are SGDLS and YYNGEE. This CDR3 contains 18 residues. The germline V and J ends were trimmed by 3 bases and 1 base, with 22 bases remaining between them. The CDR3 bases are TGTGCCAGCAGCGACAACCCCTCCTTGAGGGGACAGAACACTGAAGCTTTCTTT. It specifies CASSDNPSLRGQNTEAFF.

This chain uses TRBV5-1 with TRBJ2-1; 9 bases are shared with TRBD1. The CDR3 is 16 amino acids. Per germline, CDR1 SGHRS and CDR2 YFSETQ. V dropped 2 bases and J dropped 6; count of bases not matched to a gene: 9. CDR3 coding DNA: TGCGCCAGCAGCTTAACCGGGACAGGGCCCCCCAATGAGCAGTTCTTC. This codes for CASSLTGTGPPNEQFF.